Presented here are 16 T cell receptor beta chains from one specimen sequenced in a study of blood T cell repertoires in COVID-19. Data came from immunoSEQ multiplex PCR; TCRdb stores just in-frame clones and leaves some out. Among 300,000 to 400,000 clones listed, roughly 90% were seen once. Sequencing was carried out using PBMCs or T cells enriched from blood (not recorded which). The source of these receptors is a woman aged 25 to 39 with acute COVID-19.

The chain recombines TRBV21-1 with TRBJ1-1; TRBD1, as called in the table, went unchecked against the DNA. TRBV21-1 is flagged as a pseudogene. The CDR3 is 14 residues long. The CDR3 protein is CASSKGQMNTEAFF. In DNA, the CDR3 is TGTGCCAGCAGCAAAGGACAGATGAACACTGAAGCTTTCTTT.

The J gene is TRBJ1-5, the V gene TRBV5-8, with a weak D call TRBD1 (5 bases). Trimming cost V 2 bases and J 1 base, with 13 bases left between them. This CDR3 is built from 16 residues. Germline CDR1 SGHTS, CDR2 YDEGEE. The chain's CDR3 is CASSLDRGLSNQPQHF. The DNA of the CDR3 is TGTGCCAGCAGCTTAGATAGGGGATTGAGCAATCAGCCCCAGCATTTT.

The CDR3 region has the DNA TGTGCCACCAGTGATTCCGGGGGGAGCAATCAGCCCCAGCATTTT. Residues: CATSDSGGSNQPQHF. The chain employs TRBV24-1 and TRBJ1-5; tentatively, D is TRBD1 (5 bases). Germline V CDR1 and CDR2: KGHDR, SFDVKD. The CDR3 totals 15 residues. Trimming pared 2 bases from V and 1 base from J, leaving 8 bases between.

V usage is TRBV3-1 (or the pseudogene TRBV3-2) and J usage is TRBJ2-7, with 12 nucleotides matching TRBD2. This CDR3 spans 18 amino acids. V dropped 0 bases and J dropped 1; count of bases not matched to a gene: 7. The germline gives CDR1 LGHDT, CDR2 YNNKEL (reference sequence). The CDR3 DNA follows: TGTGCCAGCAGCCAAGAGGGTCTAGCGGGGGGGCAGTCCTACGAGCAGTACTTC. As protein: CASSQEGLAGGQSYEQYF.

The CDR3 here is CASSSLGTSGGSSYNEQFF. The CDR3 region has the DNA TGTGCCAGCAGCTCCCTAGGGACTAGCGGGGGGAGCTCCTACAATGAGCAGTTCTTC. This sequence joins TRBV7-8 and TRBJ2-1; TRBD2 matches 15 bases. Germline trimming cut 4 bases from V and 0 bases from J; bases unmatched to any gene: 7. Germline loops: CDR1 SGHVS, CDR2 FQNEAQ. The CDR3 length is 19 residues.

The V and J genes are TRBV25-1 and TRBJ1-1; the D is unclear. The V gene's germline CDR1 is MGHDK and CDR2 SYGVNS. CDR3 size: 14 residues. V dropped 3 bases and J dropped 4 bases, with 12 bases sitting between them. CDR3 sequence (DNA): TGTGCCAGCAGTGATAACGGGAGGGTCACTGAAGCTTTCTTT. Translation: CASSDNGRVTEAFF.

DNA for the CDR3: TGCGCCAGCAGCTTGTACGCGGGGGCCTCCTACGAGCAGTACTTC. This encodes CASSLYAGASYEQYF. V usage is TRBV5-1 and J usage is TRBJ2-7, with a possible D match to TRBD2 (7 bases). The CDR3 is 15 residues long. Germline V gene data show CDR1 as SGHRS and CDR2 as YFSETQ. Trimming pared 1 base from V and 0 bases from J, leaving 11 bases between.

The chain is built from TRBV2 and TRBJ2-1, with 7 nucleotides matching TRBD2. The CDR3 covers 12 residues. The trim removed 6 bases at V and 8 bases at J, leaving 4 bases unmatched. Per germline, CDR1 SNHLY and CDR2 FYNNEI. CDR3 sequence reads: CASSLTSYEQFF. For the CDR3, the DNA is TGTGCCAGCAGCCTGACTAGCTATGAGCAGTTCTTC.

The gene calls are TRBV27 and TRBJ1-1; D not resolved. Germline V gene sequence: CDR1 MNHEY, CDR2 SMNVEV (reference sequence). V was clipped by 3 bases and J by 7 bases, with 6 bases between them. The CDR3 has 11 residues. CDR3 DNA sequence: TGTGCCAGCAGTTTGCGCGGTGAAGCTTTCTTT. It yields the protein CASSLRGEAFF.

V is TRBV27 and J is TRBJ1-4; D remains ambiguous. The germline V gene encodes CDR1 MNHEY and CDR2 SMNVEV (reference sequence). V dropped 6 bases and J dropped 4 bases, with 15 bases sitting between them. The length of the CDR3 is 15 residues. This CDR3 reads CASRRWRGLNEKLFF. Here the CDR3 DNA reads TGTGCCAGCAGGCGTTGGCGGGGTCTTAATGAAAAACTGTTTTTT.

The chain carries TRBV29-1 and TRBJ2-7, with D possibly TRBD2 on 6 matching bases. The V gene's germline CDR1 is SQVTM and CDR2 ANQGSEA. This CDR3 has 13 amino acids. V dropped 5 bases and J dropped 7 bases, with 18 bases sitting between them. This CDR3 is CSVLPQVSGEQYF. The DNA for the CDR3 is TGCAGCGTTCTCCCTCAGGTCAGCGGGGAGCAGTACTTC.

This chain joins TRBV5-1 and TRBJ2-3; 9 positions agree with TRBD2. The CDR3 loop spans 15 amino acids. CDR1 and CDR2 from the germline V gene are SGHRS and YFSETQ. V shed 4 bases, J shed 4 bases, and the junction held 7 bases outside the gene matches. The CDR3 DNA follows: TGCGCCAGCAGCGTCCAAGCGGGGGGTGCAGATACGCAGTATTTT. It is translated as CASSVQAGGADTQYF.

In its sample, this clone was seen a few times. This sequence joins TRBV5-1 and TRBJ1-2; TRBD1 might be the D (5 bases). Germline values: CDR1 SGHRS, CDR2 YFSETQ. The CDR3 extends over 15 amino acids. Trimming pared 0 bases from V and 2 bases from J, leaving 11 bases between. CDR3 nucleotide sequence: TGCGCCAGCAGCTTGGAGAGACAGACAAACTATGGCTACACCTTC. The encoded protein is CASSLERQTNYGYTF.

This chain links TRBV4-1 with TRBJ1-1; a weak D match, TRBD1 (5 bases). Trimming took 0 bases from V and 1 from J, leaving 18 bases between them. Germline V gives CDR1 MGHRA, CDR2 YSYEKL. This CDR3 has 18 amino acids. The DNA of the CDR3 is TGCGCCAGCAGCCAAGAGTCCGTTGGGGGGGGAGGGAACACTGAAGCTTTCTTT. Residues: CASSQESVGGGGNTEAFF.

The chain has TRBV7-9 and TRBJ2-1; D is uncertain. The CDR3 has 11 residues. Germline-derived CDR1 and CDR2 are SEHNR and FQNEAQ (reference sequence). The V end lost 5 bases, the J end lost 12 bases, and 11 bases lay between the germline ends. The CDR3 here is CASSNTPGQFF. In DNA, the CDR3 is TGTGCCAGCAGCAATACTCCCGGGCAGTTCTTC. The full variable domain, rest sourced from reference TRBV7-9 and TRBJ2-1, is DTGVSQNPRHKITKRGQNVTFRCDPISEHNRLYWYRQTLGQGPEFLTYFQNEAQLEKSRLLSDRFSAERPKGSFSTLEIQRTEQGDSAMYLCASSNTPGQFFGPGTRLTVL.

This clone has a handful of counts. The genes are TRBV9 and TRBJ1-2; the D is unclear. V was trimmed by 0 bases and J by 3 bases, leaving 6 bases between them. Germline CDR1 and CDR2: SGDLS and YYNGEE. CDR3 length: 13 amino acids. This CDR3 is CASSVAEYYGYTF. The CDR3 DNA is TGTGCCAGCAGCGTAGCGGAGTACTATGGCTACACCTTC.